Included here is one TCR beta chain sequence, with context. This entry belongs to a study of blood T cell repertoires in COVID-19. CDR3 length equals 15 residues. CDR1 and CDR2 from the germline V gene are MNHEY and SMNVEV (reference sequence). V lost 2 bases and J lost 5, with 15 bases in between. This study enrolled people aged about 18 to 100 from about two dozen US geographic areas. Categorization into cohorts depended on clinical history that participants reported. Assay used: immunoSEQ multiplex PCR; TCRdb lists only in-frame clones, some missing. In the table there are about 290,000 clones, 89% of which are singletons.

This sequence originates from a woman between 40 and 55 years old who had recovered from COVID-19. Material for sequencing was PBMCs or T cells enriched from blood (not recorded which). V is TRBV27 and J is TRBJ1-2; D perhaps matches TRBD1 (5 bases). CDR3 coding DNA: TGTGCCAGCAGTTTAGGGGGGGGAGGGAGATATGGCTACACCTTC. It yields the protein CASSLGGGGRYGYTF.